These T cell receptor beta chains were read from a single sample in a study of blood T cell repertoires in COVID-19. Method: immunoSEQ multiplex PCR; TCRdb's copy keeps in-frame clones and lacks some. The table lists some 87,000 clones, about 84% of them singletons. Material for sequencing was peripheral blood. These receptors came from a human donor in a cohort sampled during active COVID-19. The CDR3 runs from the conserved cysteine through the conserved F or W. The D gene is left open where the match is weak. The size field is filled for only some rows; it gives once, few, many or a size class.

length	size	V	J	D	DNA	CDR3
14	once	TRBV28	TRBJ1-5	TRBD1	TGTGCCAGCAGTCCCGGGACAGTCAATCAGCCCCAGCATTTT	CASSPGTVNQPQHF
14	-	TRBV11-2	TRBJ2-5	-	TGTGCCAGCAGCTTAGGTCTCTACCAAGAGACCCAGTACTTC	CASSLGLYQETQYF
15	-	TRBV27	TRBJ1-2	TRBD1	TGTGCCAGCAGGGAACGCGGACAGGGTAACTATGGCTACACCTTC	CASRERGQGNYGYTF
16	-	TRBV5-1	TRBJ2-3	TRBD1	TGCGCCAGCAGCTTGCCTCGGACAGGGGAGGCAGATACGCAGTATTTT	CASSLPRTGEADTQYF
16	-	TRBV5-1	TRBJ2-4	-	TGCGCCAGCAGCTTGTTTCCGGGGGGCGAATTAAGCATTCAGTACTTC	CASSLFPGGELSIQYF
15	-	TRBV6-1	TRBJ2-1	-	TGTGCCAGCAGTGAAAGGTCACAGCTTAAGGATGAGCAGTTCTTC	CASSERSQLKDEQFF
13	-	TRBV6-1	TRBJ1-1	-	TGTGCCAGCATAGGGAGGATGAACACTGAAGCTTTCTTT	CASIGRMNTEAFF
14	-	TRBV11-3	TRBJ2-7	TRBD1	TGTGCCAGCAGCTTAGCGGGACAGGGGTACGAGCAGTACTTC	CASSLAGQGYEQYF
14	-	TRBV3-1/TRBV3-2	TRBJ1-1	-	TGTGCCAGCAGCCAGGGGCAGGGGATCACTGAAGCTTTCTTT	CASSQGQGITEAFF
11	-	TRBV28	TRBJ1-2	-	TGTGCCACCCACCGAGCTATTGGCTACACCTTC	CATHRAIGYTF
16	-	TRBV18	TRBJ2-3	-	TGTGCCAGCTCACCACCTAGCGGTGGAATCAGAGATACGCAGTATTTT	CASSPPSGGIRDTQYF
14	once	TRBV5-1	TRBJ2-2	-	TGCGCCAGCAGCACGGGAAATGAGGCCGGGGAGCTGTTTTTT	CASSTGNEAGELFF
13	-	TRBV18	TRBJ2-3	-	TGTGCCAGCTCACCCACTAACACAGATACGCAGTATTTT	CASSPTNTDTQYF
16	once	TRBV19	TRBJ2-5	TRBD2	TGTGCCAGTAGTATAGGAGGGAGGGGAAATGGAAAGACCCAGTACTTC	CASSIGGRGNGKTQYF
15	-	TRBV19	TRBJ2-7	-	TGTGCCAGTAGTATAGATCTAGTCCGGGACTACGAGCAGTACTTC	CASSIDLVRDYEQYF
13	-	TRBV12-3/TRBV12-4	TRBJ2-7	-	TGTGCCAGCAGTTCGGTCAACTCCTACGAGCAGTACTTC	CASSSVNSYEQYF
18	-	TRBV13	TRBJ2-3	-	TGTGCCAGCAGCTCACGGGGTTCTCGGGGACTGTACACAGATACGCAGTATTTT	CASSSRGSRGLYTDTQYF
15	-	TRBV15	TRBJ1-1	-	TGTGCCACCAGCAGGGATGGACAACCGAACACTGAAGCTTTCTTT	CATSRDGQPNTEAFF
15	-	TRBV5-1	TRBJ2-1	-	TGCGCCAGCAGCCCGGGTCCGGAGACCTACAATGAGCAGTTCTTC	CASSPGPETYNEQFF
13	-	TRBV19	TRBJ1-1	-	TGTGCCAGTAGCAAGACACCGAACACTGAAGCTTTCTTT	CASSKTPNTEAFF
14	once	TRBV7-8	TRBJ1-1	-	TGTGCCAGCAGCCATAAAAAGAGGGATGCTGAAGCTTTCTTT	CASSHKKRDAEAFF
16	-	TRBV6-1	TRBJ2-3	-	TGTGCCAGCAGTGAAGGGGCGGGATTGGGCACAGATACGCAGTATTTT	CASSEGAGLGTDTQYF
14	-	TRBV7-2	TRBJ2-5	TRBD1	TGTGCCAGCAGCTTAGTCACAGGGGGGGAGACCCAGTACTTC	CASSLVTGGETQYF
15	-	TRBV7-3	TRBJ2-2	-	TGTGCCAGCAGCTCGGACTTACCGAACACCGGGGAGCTGTTTTTT	CASSSDLPNTGELFF
14	-	TRBV24-1	TRBJ2-3	-	TGTGCCACCAGTGATTTGGGGCTCACAGATACGCAGTATTTT	CATSDLGLTDTQYF
15	-	TRBV10-3	TRBJ1-5	TRBD1	TGTGCCACTCCGGGGACAGCCCATAGCAATCAGCCCCAGCATTTT	CATPGTAHSNQPQHF
16	once	TRBV24-1	TRBJ2-3	TRBD2	TGTGCCACCAGTGATTTTACTAGCGGAACTAGAGATACGCAGTATTTT	CATSDFTSGTRDTQYF
14	-	TRBV5-4	TRBJ1-2	-	TGTGCCAGCAGCTTATGGACAGTTAACTATGGCTACACCTTC	CASSLWTVNYGYTF
12	-	TRBV6-1	TRBJ1-2	-	TGTGCCAGCAGACCAGACACCTATGGCTACACCTTC	CASRPDTYGYTF